The clone carrying this TCR beta chain has a handful of counts. Authors' data handling: Estimation of nucleated cell counts relied on the amplification of reference gene primers. Profiling relied on immunoSEQ multiplex PCR, and the TCRdb table lists in-frame clones only, not all of them. That table furnishes V, J and clone size, whereas the DNA furnished D and trimming. The table lists about 77,000 clones, approximately 79% of them singletons. This specimen belongs to a study of blood T cell repertoires in COVID-19. This clonotype originated in a man in his 70s with active or convalescent COVID-19. The sample comprised peripheral blood.

CDR3 sequence (DNA): TGTGCCAGCAGCGCTAGACAGGGTGGCAATTCACCCCTCCACTTT. It specifies CASSARQGGNSPLHF. This chain connects TRBV11-2 to TRBJ1-6, with 7 nucleotides matching TRBD1. The germline gives CDR1 SGHAT, CDR2 FQNNGV. The CDR3 extends over 15 amino acids. Trimming cost V 5 bases and J 7 bases; bases outside gene matches: 8.